This T cell receptor beta chain originates from a study of patients and donors after allogeneic stem cell transplantation. The CDR3 spans 14 residues. V lost 6 bases to trimming and J lost 1 base, with 12 bases between them. From germline, CDR1 is MGHDK and CDR2 SYGVNS. TCRdb re-called the RT-PCR reads through MiXCR, storing one row per CDR3 protein. The sample has about 230,000 distinct CDR3 sequences, approximately 14% seen once. The chain joins TRBV25-1 to TRBJ1-1; tentatively, D is TRBD1 (5 bases). The source of this sequence is a human donor who was either an allogeneic HSCT recipient or a stem cell or donor lymphocyte infusion donor (not recorded which). It is not recorded whose cells these are; they may come from a transplant donor. Input material: blood, either unsorted or a sorted T cell fraction (not recorded which). Here the CDR3 DNA reads TGTGCCAGCAGATTCGGGACGGCGAACACTGAAGCTTTCTTT. Its translation: CASRFGTANTEAFF.